The 32 T cell receptor beta chains listed next were all sequenced from one sample in a study of cytotoxic CD8 clonotypes in ibrutinib-treated CLL. TCRdb keeps only in-frame clones here, not all; method: immunoSEQ multiplex PCR. The sample records 60,000 to 65,000 clones, 45% to 60% being singletons. This material consisted of PBMCs, taken after 12 months of ibrutinib treatment. These receptors originate from a human donor with chronic lymphocytic leukemia.

The rearrangement links TRBV27 to TRBJ1-2; tentatively, D is TRBD1 (5 bases). Deletions cut 6 bases from V and 4 bases from J, with 12 bases between. Germline loops: CDR1 MNHEY, CDR2 SMNVEV (reference sequence). The length of the CDR3 is 13 residues. CDR3: CASSSDTVYGYTF. The CDR3 DNA sequence: TGTGCCAGCAGCTCGGACACGGTCTATGGCTACACCTTC.

This clone has a single count. V usage is TRBV15 and J usage is TRBJ1-1, with 9 bases identical to TRBD1. CDR3 size: 16 residues. Germline CDR1 reads LNHNV; CDR2 reads YYDKDF (reference sequence). V lost 0 bases, J lost 11 bases, and 13 bases stayed unmatched. The CDR3 DNA reads as TGTGCCACCAGCAGAGAGCGGACAGGGGTTACCTACCAGGCTTTCTTT. This sequence encodes CATSRERTGVTYQAFF.

The chain joins TRBV27 to TRBJ2-6; D is perhaps TRBD2 (6 bases). The V end was cut by 6 bases, the J end by 2 bases, with 14 bases between. This CDR3 has 16 amino acids. Germline CDR1 reads MNHEY; CDR2 reads SMNVEV (reference sequence). The DNA of the CDR3 is TGTGCCAGCAGACACCGTCGGGGGACTGGGGCCAACGTCCTGACTTTC. Its translation: CASRHRRGTGANVLTF.

This chain joins TRBV7-6 and TRBJ2-3; D gene unclear. Germline V gives CDR1 SGHVS, CDR2 FNYEAQ. V was shortened by 5 bases and J by 6 bases, with 12 bases between the two germline ends. The CDR3 has 13 residues. The CDR3 region has the DNA TGTGCCAGCAGCCCGGTTCCTTGGGATACGCAGTATTTT. Protein product: CASSPVPWDTQYF.

The chain uses TRBV11-2 and TRBJ2-1, with 11 bases lining up with TRBD2. This CDR3 spans 16 amino acids. The germline V gene encodes CDR1 SGHAT and CDR2 FQNNGV. With 5 bases clipped from V and 8 bases from J, the junction kept 11 bases outside the gene matches. CDR3 protein: CASSRRTSGSFYEQFF. CDR3 bases: TGTGCCAGCAGCCGCCGTACTAGCGGGAGTTTTTATGAGCAGTTCTTC.

The rearrangement links TRBV6-5 to TRBJ1-5, with a tentative D call TRBD1 (5 bases). This CDR3 has 15 residues. Germline lookup yields CDR1 MNHEY and CDR2 SVGAGI. V shed 10 bases and J shed 0 bases, with 16 bases lying between them. CDR3 nucleotides: TGTGCCACACGGACGGGGCCTTATAGCAATCAGCCCCAGCATTTT. Its protein is CATRTGPYSNQPQHF.

The rearrangement uses TRBV7-2 and TRBJ2-7; D is possibly TRBD1 or TRBD2 (5 bases each). In germline, CDR1 is SGHTA, CDR2 FQGNSA. V was cut by 4 bases and J by 3 bases, with 10 bases left in between. The CDR3 consists of 13 residues. CDR3 coding DNA: TGTGCCAGCAGCTGGGACGGATACTACGAGCAGTACTTC. Its protein is CASSWDGYYEQYF.

The rearrangement joins TRBV18 to TRBJ2-6; D is uncertain. Germline loops: CDR1 KGHSH, CDR2 LQKENI. This CDR3 is 19 amino acids long. The V end lost 3 bases, the J end lost 0 bases, and 18 bases lay between the germline ends. The CDR3 DNA reads as TGTGCCAGCTCACCCACAACCGGCTTCCTCGACTCTGGGGCCAACGTCCTGACTTTC. Translation: CASSPTTGFLDSGANVLTF.

The rearrangement uses TRBV10-3 and TRBJ1-6, with D perhaps TRBD1 (6 bases). The V end lost 0 bases, the J end lost 7 bases, and 16 bases lay between the germline ends. The CDR3 has 17 residues. Germline V CDR1 and CDR2: ENHRY, SYGVKD. CDR3 sequence (DNA): TGTGCCATCAGTGAGTCCCTAAAAACAGGGAAGAATTCACCCCTCCACTTT. Translated, it gives CAISESLKTGKNSPLHF.

The rearrangement links TRBV11-3 to TRBJ1-4; 7 bases are a match to TRBD1. This CDR3 is built from 19 residues. The V gene end was trimmed by 4 bases and the J gene end by 7 bases; junction bases not matched to a gene: 21. The germline V gene encodes CDR1 SGHNT and CDR2 YENEEA. CDR3 in amino acids: CASSSHRGGGGCFGEKLFF. CDR3 nucleotide sequence: TGTGCCAGCAGCTCCCACCGGGGGGGAGGGGGCTGTTTTGGTGAAAAACTGTTTTTT.

This clone was recorded many times. The chain carries TRBV23-1 and TRBJ1-6; 9 nucleotides align to TRBD1. TRBV23-1 is marked as an open reading frame, function uncertain. J gave up 7 bases and V 0 bases, and 10 bases lay outside the gene matches. This CDR3 region has 18 residues. For the CDR3, the DNA is TGCGCCAGCAGTCAATCGGCGGACAGGGGAGGTAGAAATTCACCCCTCCACTTT. Residues: CASSQSADRGGRNSPLHF.

The chain links TRBV19 to TRBJ2-6; D gene ambiguous. In germline, CDR1 is LNHDA, CDR2 SQIVND (reference sequence). The CDR3 totals 16 residues. V gave up 3 bases and J gave up 0 bases, with 9 bases separating them. The CDR3 loop is CASSIVDSSGANVLTF. The CDR3, as DNA: TGTGCCAGTAGTATTGTTGATAGCTCTGGGGCCAACGTCCTGACTTTC.

At least ten counts were recorded for this clone. J is TRBJ2-3 and V is TRBV6-1; D unclear. The CDR3 spans 10 residues. The germline gives CDR1 MNHNS, CDR2 SASEGT. V was trimmed by 6 bases and J by 3 bases, leaving 1 base between them. This chain's CDR3 is CASRTDTQYF. The CDR3 DNA reads as TGTGCCAGCAGGACAGATACGCAGTATTTT.

The gene calls are TRBV19 and TRBJ1-6; 12 bases line up with TRBD1. The CDR3 covers 23 residues. Losses at the gene ends were 6 bases for V and 0 bases for J; bases not matched to a gene: 21. The germline V gene has CDR1 LNHDA and CDR2 SQIVND (reference sequence). CDR3 nucleotide sequence: TGTGCCAGTAGGATAATGGCTCCGACCGGGACAGGGGGCCGAATCTCCTATAATTCACCCCTCCACTTT. Residues: CASRIMAPTGTGGRISYNSPLHF.

The chain couples TRBV9 to TRBJ2-1, with a weak D call TRBD1 (6 bases). Per germline, CDR1 SGDLS and CDR2 YYNGEE. Trimming cost V 5 bases and J 2 bases, with 14 bases left between them. This CDR3 has 15 residues. CDR3 sequence: CASSGGQLTYNEQFF. CDR3 coding DNA: TGTGCCAGCAGTGGAGGACAGCTCACCTACAATGAGCAGTTCTTC. Using reference TRBV9 and TRBJ2-1 for the parts outside the CDR3, the full variable domain is DSGVTQTPKHLITATGQRVTLRCSPRSGDLSVYWYQQSLDQGLQFLIQYYNGEERAKGNILERFSAQQFPDLHSELNLSSLELGDSALYFCASSGGQLTYNEQFFGPGTRLTVL.

In its sample, this clone was seen a few times. V gene TRBV2 combines with J gene TRBJ2-1; 8 positions agree with TRBD1. The J segment lost 4 bases and the V segment lost 5 bases, leaving 1 base of the junction unmatched. Germline loops: CDR1 SNHLY, CDR2 FYNNEI. CDR3 length: 13 amino acids. Written as DNA, the CDR3 is TGTGCCAGCAGTCGGACAGGGTACAATGAGCAGTTCTTC. Its translation: CASSRTGYNEQFF. Complete variable domain (other parts from reference TRBV2 and TRBJ2-1): EPEVTQTPSHQVTQMGQEVILRCVPISNHLYFYWYRQILGQKVEFLVSFYNNEISEKSEIFDDQFSVERPDGSNFTLKIRSTKLEDSAMYFCASSRTGYNEQFFGPGTRLTVL.

J is TRBJ2-2 and V is TRBV10-3; 7 bases are shared with TRBD1. With 6 bases clipped from V and 3 bases from J, the junction kept 4 bases outside the gene matches. The germline V gene encodes CDR1 ENHRY and CDR2 SYGVKD. The CDR3 totals 14 residues. The CDR3 region is CAIRQGSDTGELFF. The CDR3 DNA reads as TGTGCCATCAGACAGGGGTCGGACACCGGGGAGCTGTTTTTT.

The chain employs TRBV2 and TRBJ2-1; 9 bases fit TRBD1. With V trimmed by 8 bases and J by 7 bases, 3 bases remained unmatched. The CDR3 has 12 residues. The germline CDR1 and CDR2 sequences are SNHLY and FYNNEI. CDR3 in amino acids: CASGGQGNEQFF. CDR3 DNA: TGTGCCAGCGGCGGACAGGGGAATGAGCAGTTCTTC.

This chain joins TRBV2 and TRBJ2-5, with D possibly TRBD2 on 5 matching bases. V lost 3 bases and J 5 bases, leaving 16 bases between the germline ends. The germline V gene encodes CDR1 SNHLY and CDR2 FYNNEI. The CDR3 totals 15 residues. CDR3 nucleotide sequence: TGTGCCAGCAGTGATGAGGGTTTCCGAGGGGAGACCCAGTACTTC. It translates to CASSDEGFRGETQYF.

The genes are TRBV7-9 and TRBJ2-2, with D perhaps matching TRBD2 (6 bases). The CDR3 contains 13 residues. V lost 10 bases and J lost 4, with 13 bases in between. Germline V gene data show CDR1 as SEHNR and CDR2 as FQNEAQ (reference sequence). The CDR3 DNA reads TGTGCCACACGCGGGGACGTCACCGGGGAGCTGTTTTTT. Translated, it gives CATRGDVTGELFF.

This chain connects TRBV18 to TRBJ2-7; D perhaps matches TRBD2 (6 bases). There are 16 residues in the CDR3. Germline V gene sequence: CDR1 KGHSH, CDR2 LQKENI. Deletions cut 5 bases from V and 7 bases from J, with 24 bases between. The CDR3 spells CASSTTGGGKAGEQYF. As DNA, the CDR3 is TGTGCCAGCTCAACCACCGGTGGGGGAAAGGCGGGGGAGCAGTACTTC. Combining the CDR3 with reference TRBV18 and TRBJ2-7 gives the whole variable domain NAGVMQNPRHLVRRRGQEARLRCSPMKGHSHVYWYRQLPEEGLKFMVYLQKENIIDESGMPKERFSAEFPKEGPSILRIQQVVRGDSAAYFCASSTTGGGKAGEQYFGPGTRLTVT.

The chain links TRBV7-9 to TRBJ1-3; no definite D call. Germline CDR1 SEHNR, CDR2 FQNEAQ (reference sequence). The CDR3 is made up of 14 amino acids. Trimming left V 2 bases short and J 2 bases short, with 7 bases between. The DNA of the CDR3 is TGTGCCAGCAGCTTAAACGGTGCTGGAAACACCATATATTTT. It specifies CASSLNGAGNTIYF.

This clone was seen repeatedly, ten times or more. The chain couples TRBV7-9 to TRBJ2-1; 10 nucleotides match TRBD2. V dropped 5 bases and J dropped 6; count of bases not matched to a gene: 10. CDR1 is SEHNR, CDR2 FQNEAQ, per germline (reference sequence). The CDR3 has 16 amino acids. The CDR3 reads CASSPDRTSGFNEQFF. The CDR3 DNA reads TGTGCCAGCAGCCCCGATCGGACTAGCGGCTTCAATGAGCAGTTCTTC.

This clone was seen just once. The chain combines TRBV7-9 with TRBJ2-2, with unresolved D. The V end lost 6 bases, the J end lost 4 bases, and 12 bases lay between the germline ends. Germline V lookup: CDR1 SEHNR, CDR2 FQNEAQ (reference sequence). The CDR3 length is 14 residues. CDR3 DNA: TGTGCCAGCAGGGACCAATGGCTCACCGGGGAGCTGTTTTTT. The encoded protein is CASRDQWLTGELFF.

V and J are TRBV28 and TRBJ2-6; D perhaps matches TRBD2 (5 bases). This CDR3 contains 15 residues. CDR1 is MDHEN, CDR2 SYDVKM, per germline. Trimming took 6 bases from V and 1 from J, leaving 10 bases between them. CDR3 sequence: CASRGGSSGANVLTF. The CDR3 bases are TGTGCCAGCAGGGGCGGGTCGTCTGGGGCCAACGTCCTGACTTTC.

This clone was counted a few times. J is TRBJ1-2 and V is TRBV5-1; TRBD1 agrees at 8 bases. With V trimmed by 4 bases and J by 2 bases, 10 bases remained unmatched. The germline gives CDR1 SGHRS, CDR2 YFSETQ. The CDR3 has 16 residues. CDR3 protein: CASSLTWDRLNYGYTF. DNA of the CDR3: TGCGCCAGCAGCCTAACCTGGGACAGGTTAAACTATGGCTACACCTTC.

The chain carries TRBV10-1 and TRBJ2-1, with D perhaps TRBD2 (5 bases). The CDR3 has 12 amino acids. V dropped 2 bases and J dropped 9 bases, with 8 bases sitting between them. Germline values: CDR1 WNHNN, CDR2 SYGVQD (reference sequence). DNA of the CDR3: TGCGCCAGCAGTGAGCTCGGGGTTGAGCAGTTCTTC. It translates to CASSELGVEQFF.

This clone was counted many times. CDR3: CASSLPGGFTGELFF. CDR3 coding DNA: TGCGCCAGCAGCTTGCCGGGGGGTTTCACCGGGGAGCTGTTTTTT. This chain joins TRBV5-1 and TRBJ2-2, with TRBD2 matching over 7 bases. The length of the CDR3 is 15 residues. V trimming: 1 base; J trimming: 4 bases; junction bases outside the gene matches: 4. Germline V gene data show CDR1 as SGHRS and CDR2 as YFSETQ.

This clone has more than one count but fewer than ten. V usage is TRBV5-1 and J usage is TRBJ2-2; D not resolved. Trimming took off 0 bases at V and 7 bases at J, with 7 bases between the two ends. This CDR3 has 13 amino acids. Per the germline V gene, CDR1 is SGHRS and CDR2 is YFSETQ. The CDR3 nucleotides are TGCGCCAGCAGCTTGGTGTCGGGCGGGGAGCTGTTTTTT. Protein: CASSLVSGGELFF.

V usage is TRBV4-1 and J usage is TRBJ1-3; D possibly corresponds to TRBD1 (5 bases). CDR1 and CDR2 (germline): MGHRA, YSYEKL. The V end was cut by 4 bases, the J end by 4 bases, with 14 bases between. This CDR3 spans 15 amino acids. The CDR3 protein is CASSPVGGTGNTIYF. CDR3 sequence (DNA): TGCGCCAGCAGCCCGGTGGGGGGAACAGGAAACACCATATATTTT.

V gene TRBV7-9 combines with J gene TRBJ2-3; no reliable D call. Germline V CDR1 and CDR2: SEHNR, FQNEAQ (reference sequence). The CDR3 runs to 14 residues. With 5 bases removed from V and 4 bases from J, the gap between germline ends came to 13 bases. The CDR3 bases are TGTGCCAGCAGCCCCCCGGCTGAGGCAGATACGCAGTATTTT. Translating it yields CASSPPAEADTQYF.

CDR3 DNA: TGTGCAAGTCGCTTAGCGCAGAGGTCTTACGAGCAGTACGTC. It is translated as CASRLAQRSYEQYV. The chain couples TRBV12-2 to TRBJ2-7; TRBD2, the table's D call, lacks a check against the DNA. TRBV12-2 is flagged as a pseudogene. This CDR3 is 14 amino acids long.